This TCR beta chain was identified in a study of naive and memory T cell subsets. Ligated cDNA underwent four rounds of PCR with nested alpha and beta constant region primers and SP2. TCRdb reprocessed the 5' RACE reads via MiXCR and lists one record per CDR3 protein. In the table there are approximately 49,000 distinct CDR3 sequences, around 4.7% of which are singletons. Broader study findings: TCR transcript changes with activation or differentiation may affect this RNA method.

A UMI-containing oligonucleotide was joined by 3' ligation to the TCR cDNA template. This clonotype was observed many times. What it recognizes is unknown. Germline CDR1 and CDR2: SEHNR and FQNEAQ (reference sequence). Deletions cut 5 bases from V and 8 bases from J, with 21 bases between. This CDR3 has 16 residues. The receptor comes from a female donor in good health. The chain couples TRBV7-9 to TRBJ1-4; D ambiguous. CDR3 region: CASSATRASNGEKLFF. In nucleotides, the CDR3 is TGTGCCAGCAGCGCGACCCGGGCCTCGAATGGCGAAAAACTGTTTTTT.